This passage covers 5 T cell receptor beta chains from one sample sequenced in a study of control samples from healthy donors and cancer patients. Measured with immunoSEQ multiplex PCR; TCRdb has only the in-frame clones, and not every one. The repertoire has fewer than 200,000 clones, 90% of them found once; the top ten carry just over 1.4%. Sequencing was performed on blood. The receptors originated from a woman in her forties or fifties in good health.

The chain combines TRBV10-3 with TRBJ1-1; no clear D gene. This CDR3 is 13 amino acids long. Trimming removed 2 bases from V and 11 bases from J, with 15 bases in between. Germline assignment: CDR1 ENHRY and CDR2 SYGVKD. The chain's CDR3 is CAISEGVGVMAFF. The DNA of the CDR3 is TGTGCCATCAGTGAGGGGGTTGGGGTAATGGCTTTCTTT.

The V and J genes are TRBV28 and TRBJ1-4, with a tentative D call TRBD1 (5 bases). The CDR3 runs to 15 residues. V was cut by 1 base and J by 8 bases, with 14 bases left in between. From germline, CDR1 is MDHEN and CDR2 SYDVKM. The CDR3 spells CASSLFGTGGEKLFF. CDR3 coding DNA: TGTGCCAGCAGTTTATTCGGGACGGGAGGAGAAAAACTGTTTTTT.

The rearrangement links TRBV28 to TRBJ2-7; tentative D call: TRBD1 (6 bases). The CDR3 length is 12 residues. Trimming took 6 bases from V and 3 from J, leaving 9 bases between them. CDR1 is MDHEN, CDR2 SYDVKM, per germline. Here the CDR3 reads CASSNRDYEQYF. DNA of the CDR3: TGTGCCAGCAGCAACAGGGACTACGAGCAGTACTTC.

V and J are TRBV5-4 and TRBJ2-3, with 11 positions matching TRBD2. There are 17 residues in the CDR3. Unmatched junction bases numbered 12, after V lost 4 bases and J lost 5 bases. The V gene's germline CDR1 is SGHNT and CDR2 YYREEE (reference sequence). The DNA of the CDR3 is TGTGCCAGCAGCCCCAAGCGGGGACTAGCGGTAGGAGATACGCAGTATTTT. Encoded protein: CASSPKRGLAVGDTQYF.

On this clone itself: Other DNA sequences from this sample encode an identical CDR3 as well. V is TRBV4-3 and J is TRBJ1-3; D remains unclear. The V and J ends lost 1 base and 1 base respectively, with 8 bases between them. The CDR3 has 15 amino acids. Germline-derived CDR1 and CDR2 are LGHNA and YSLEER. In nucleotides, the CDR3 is TGCGCCAGCAGCCAAGTGCCGGGGTCTGGAAACACCATATATTTT. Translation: CASSQVPGSGNTIYF.